The text below deals with one T cell receptor (beta chain). Its cognate antigen is unknown. These data are taken from a study of shared clonotypes between healthy human individuals. As for the study in general: The study enrolled a couple of women and a few men aged 18 to 49. General study points: On the whole, naive subsets had larger estimated richness than memory subsets had.

Data came from immunoSEQ multiplex PCR; TCRdb stores just in-frame clones and leaves some out. The sample lists about 2 million clones; 85% to 95% were seen once. Germline CDR1 reads SEHNR; CDR2 reads FQNEAQ (reference sequence). V shed 5 bases and J shed 8 bases, with 12 bases lying between them. The CDR3 consists of 13 residues. This sequence was found in a young man in good health. This sequence joins TRBV7-9 and TRBJ1-4, with TRBD1 as a possible D gene (5 bases). Sequenced sample: naive CD4+ T cells sorted from blood. The subset here: CD45RA+ positively selected. CDR3 nucleotides: TGTGCCAGCAGCCAGGGACTGGGGGAAAAACTGTTTTTT. Residues: CASSQGLGEKLFF. Full variable domain (outside the CDR3, taken from reference TRBV7-9 and TRBJ1-4): DTGVSQNPRHKITKRGQNVTFRCDPISEHNRLYWYRQTLGQGPEFLTYFQNEAQLEKSRLLSDRFSAERPKGSFSTLEIQRTEQGDSAMYLCASSQGLGEKLFFGSGTQLSVL.